These 8 T cell receptor beta chains originate from one sample sequenced in a study of blood T cell repertoires in COVID-19. The data were produced by immunoSEQ multiplex PCR, yet TCRdb's version contains in-frame clones alone and is incomplete. The sample contains 150,000 to 200,000 clones, about 83% of which appear only once. The sequencing input was peripheral blood. These receptors all come from a young woman who had recovered from COVID-19.

The chain uses TRBV5-4 and TRBJ2-1; TRBD2 aligns across 14 bases. Germline V gene data show CDR1 as SGHNT and CDR2 as YYREEE (reference sequence). V was pared by 4 bases and J by 5 bases, with 5 bases of the junction left unmatched. This CDR3 contains 16 residues. In nucleotides, the CDR3 is TGTGCCAGCAGCCTCGGACTAGCGGGAGGAGACAATGAGCAGTTCTTC. Protein: CASSLGLAGGDNEQFF. Full variable domain (missing parts from reference TRBV5-4 and TRBJ2-1): ETGVTQSPTHLIKTRGQQVTLRCSSQSGHNTVSWYQQALGQGPQFIFQYYREEENGRGNFPPRFSGLQFPNYSSELNVNALELDDSALYLCASSLGLAGGDNEQFFGPGTRLTVL.

Concerning this clone itself: Other DNA sequences within the sample encode an identical CDR3. This chain joins TRBV20-1 and TRBJ1-2, with 7 bases lining up with TRBD1. This CDR3 comprises 11 residues. The J segment lost 3 bases and the V segment lost 5 bases, leaving 0 bases of the junction unmatched. Per germline, CDR1 DFQATT and CDR2 SNEGSKA (reference sequence). The CDR3 reads CSAGTDYGYTF. The CDR3, as DNA: TGCAGTGCTGGGACAGACTATGGCTACACCTTC.

V usage is TRBV18 and J usage is TRBJ1-2; D possibly corresponds to TRBD1 (5 bases). The germline V gene has CDR1 KGHSH and CDR2 LQKENI. The CDR3 length is 13 residues. Trimming cost V 4 bases and J 8 bases, with 14 bases left between them. The CDR3 bases are TGTGCCAGCTCACTCGACAGCACAAGGGGCTACACCTTC. Amino acid sequence: CASSLDSTRGYTF.

This clone was seen only a few times. The chain links TRBV3-1 (or the pseudogene TRBV3-2) to TRBJ2-7; perhaps TRBD2 as D (6 bases). Trimming took 0 bases from V and 4 from J, leaving 13 bases between them. The CDR3 has 15 residues. In germline, CDR1 is LGHDT, CDR2 YNNKEL (reference sequence). CDR3 sequence: CASSQDPGTHYEQYV. The CDR3 region has the DNA TGTGCCAGCAGCCAAGACCCCGGGACTCATTACGAGCAGTACGTC.

V and J are TRBV9 and TRBJ2-7; D unresolved. Germline V gives CDR1 SGDLS, CDR2 YYNGEE. Deletions cut 4 bases from V and 7 bases from J, with 21 bases between. CDR3 size: 15 residues. CDR3 region: CASSPSPTGSEEQYF. The CDR3 DNA reads TGTGCCAGCAGCCCCTCCCCTACTGGTAGTGAGGAGCAGTACTTC. The whole variable domain, filled in from reference TRBV9 and TRBJ2-7, reads DSGVTQTPKHLITATGQRVTLRCSPRSGDLSVYWYQQSLDQGLQFLIQYYNGEERAKGNILERFSAQQFPDLHSELNLSSLELGDSALYFCASSPSPTGSEEQYFGPGTRLTVT.

V usage is TRBV18 and J usage is TRBJ1-2; weak D call: TRBD1 (5 bases). The CDR3 totals 15 residues. Trimming took off 2 bases at V and 2 bases at J, with 12 bases between the two ends. The germline V gene encodes CDR1 KGHSH and CDR2 LQKENI. This chain's CDR3 is CASSPTDSENYGYTF. As DNA, the CDR3 is TGTGCCAGCTCACCAACTGACAGCGAGAACTATGGCTACACCTTC. Complete variable domain (other parts from reference TRBV18 and TRBJ1-2): NAGVMQNPRHLVRRRGQEARLRCSPMKGHSHVYWYRQLPEEGLKFMVYLQKENIIDESGMPKERFSAEFPKEGPSILRIQQVVRGDSAAYFCASSPTDSENYGYTFGSGTRLTVV.

This chain joins TRBV24-1 and TRBJ2-3, with 13 positions matching TRBD2. The CDR3 extends over 17 amino acids. V lost 3 bases and J lost 7; bases outside the gene matches: 9. Germline CDR1 KGHDR, CDR2 SFDVKD. The CDR3 nucleotides are TGTGCCACCAGTGATCCTACTAGCGGGAGGGCTGAAAATACGCAGTATTTT. This translates into CATSDPTSGRAENTQYF.

This clone was observed once. The chain uses TRBV12-3 or TRBV12-4 and TRBJ2-4; 7 bases fit TRBD2. This CDR3 comprises 13 residues. V was clipped by 5 bases and J by 8 bases; unmatched bases: 6. The CDR3 DNA reads as TGTGCCAGCAGTAGCGGGGTTGGGGACATTCAGTACTTC. It is translated as CASSSGVGDIQYF.